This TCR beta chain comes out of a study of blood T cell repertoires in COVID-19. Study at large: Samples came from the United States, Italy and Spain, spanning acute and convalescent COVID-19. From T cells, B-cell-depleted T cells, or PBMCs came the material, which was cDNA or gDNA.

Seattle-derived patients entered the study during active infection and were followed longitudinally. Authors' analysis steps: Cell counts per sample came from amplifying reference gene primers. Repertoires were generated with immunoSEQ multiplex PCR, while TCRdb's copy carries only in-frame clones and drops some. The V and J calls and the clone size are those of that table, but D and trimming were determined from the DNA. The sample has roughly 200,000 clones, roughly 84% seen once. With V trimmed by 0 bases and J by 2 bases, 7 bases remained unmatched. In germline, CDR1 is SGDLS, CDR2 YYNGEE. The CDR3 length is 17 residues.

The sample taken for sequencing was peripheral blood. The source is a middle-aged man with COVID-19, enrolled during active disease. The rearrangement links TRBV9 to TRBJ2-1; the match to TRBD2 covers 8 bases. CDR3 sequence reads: CASSVATAGGAYNEQFF. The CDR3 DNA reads TGTGCCAGCAGCGTAGCTACGGCGGGAGGCGCCTACAATGAGCAGTTCTTC.